A single sample is the source of the 21 T cell receptor beta chains below, sequenced in a study of T cell changes during pregnancy in multiple sclerosis. TCRdb's copy holds only in-frame clones and misses some; the assay was immunoSEQ multiplex PCR. The sample lists about 20,000 clones, roughly 84% seen once, with over 9% in the top ten. Specimen: CD8+ T cells from peripheral blood mononuclear cells, collected after pregnancy. The receptors stem from a female donor with multiple sclerosis, enrolled in a pregnancy study.

CDR3 protein: CASSGWASGSYEQYF. The DNA for the CDR3 is TGCGCCAGCAGTGGGTGGGCTAGCGGGAGCTACGAGCAGTACTTC. The chain carries TRBV10-2 and TRBJ2-7; 10 bases agree with TRBD2. This CDR3 has 15 amino acids. CDR1 is WSHSY, CDR2 SAAADI, per germline. After removal of 4 bases from V and 3 bases from J, the junction contained 6 bases not matched to a gene.

CDR3 bases: TGTGCCAGCAGCTTAGATGACACCACTGAAGCTTTCTTT. It specifies CASSLDDTTEAFF. V usage is TRBV7-9 and J usage is TRBJ1-1; no clear D gene. The CDR3 runs 13 residues. Germline CDR1 reads SEHNR; CDR2 reads FQNEAQ (reference sequence). V was cut by 1 base and J by 4 bases, with 7 bases left in between.

V usage is TRBV7-7 and J usage is TRBJ2-3; D ambiguous. The V gene's germline CDR1 is SSHAT and CDR2 FNYEAQ (reference sequence). V lost 3 bases to trimming and J lost 2 bases, with 6 bases between them. The CDR3 sequence is 13 residues long. The chain's CDR3 is CASSLYTTDTQYF. CDR3 DNA: TGTGCCAGCAGCTTGTACACCACAGATACGCAGTATTTT.

Only one count was recorded for this clone. The V call is TRBV6-1, the J call TRBJ1-1; no clear D. The germline V gene has CDR1 MNHNS and CDR2 SASEGT. The CDR3 extends over 13 amino acids. V shed 1 base and J shed 1 base, with 4 bases lying between them. CDR3 region: CASSEDKNTEAFF. The DNA for the CDR3 is TGTGCCAGCAGTGAAGACAAGAACACTGAAGCTTTCTTT.

In its sample, this clone was seen once. This rearrangement joins TRBV9 to TRBJ2-2, with D possibly TRBD2 on 5 matching bases. The CDR3 contains 16 residues. Germline-derived CDR1 and CDR2 are SGDLS and YYNGEE. Between the trimmed V and J ends, which lost 2 bases and 4 bases, there was a span of 15 bases. Written as DNA, the CDR3 is TGTGCCAGCAGCGTCTCCGACGGGGTGGGCACCGGGGAGCTGTTTTTT. This encodes CASSVSDGVGTGELFF.

The chain couples TRBV7-9 to TRBJ2-1; possibly TRBD2 for D (5 bases). Germline V gene data show CDR1 as SEHNR and CDR2 as FQNEAQ (reference sequence). The V end was cut by 4 bases, the J end by 2 bases, with 18 bases between. CDR3 length equals 17 residues. The CDR3 region is CASSSTSRAVTYNEQFF. CDR3 coding DNA: TGTGCCAGCAGCTCCACAAGTCGAGCGGTGACCTACAATGAGCAGTTCTTC.

This rearrangement joins TRBV28 to TRBJ2-2; D might be TRBD1 (6 bases). Per germline, CDR1 MDHEN and CDR2 SYDVKM. CDR3 length: 14 amino acids. Trimming stripped 3 bases from V and 3 bases from J, with 8 bases between. CDR3 residues: CASSLYRDTGELFF. The CDR3 DNA sequence: TGTGCCAGCAGTTTGTACAGGGACACCGGGGAGCTGTTTTTT.

The V gene is TRBV5-4, the J gene TRBJ2-7; 8 bases are a match to TRBD1. V was pared by 4 bases and J by 0 bases, with 6 bases of the junction left unmatched. CDR1 and CDR2 from the germline V gene are SGHNT and YYREEE (reference sequence). The CDR3 is 15 amino acids. CDR3 sequence (DNA): TGTGCCAGCAGCCATCGGACAGGGACCTCCTACGAGCAGTACTTC. Translated, it gives CASSHRTGTSYEQYF.

CDR3 loop: CASSYLGGDQETQYF. The CDR3 DNA sequence: TGTGCCAGCAGTTATTTAGGGGGCGACCAAGAGACCCAGTACTTC. The chain couples TRBV6-5 to TRBJ2-5, with 7 bases that match TRBD1. CDR1 and CDR2 from the germline V gene are MNHEY and SVGAGI. The V segment lost 3 bases and the J segment 0 bases; nucleotides outside the gene matches: 4. The CDR3 runs 15 residues.

The CDR3 DNA reads as TGTGCCAGCAGCCTGACAGGGAACACTGAAGCTTTCTTT. This encodes CASSLTGNTEAFF. The rearrangement uses TRBV6-5 and TRBJ1-1, with a possible D match to TRBD1 (6 bases). V was clipped by 6 bases and J by 1 base, with 9 bases between them. Germline loops: CDR1 MNHEY, CDR2 SVGAGI. The CDR3 contains 13 residues.

The V gene is TRBV4-3, the J gene TRBJ2-5; D is unclear. This CDR3 region has 13 residues. CDR1 and CDR2 from the germline V gene are LGHNA and YSLEER. V was clipped by 0 bases and J by 5 bases, with 7 bases between them. In DNA, the CDR3 is TGCGCCAGCAGCCAAGACTCCGAGGAGACCCAGTACTTC. Amino acid sequence: CASSQDSEETQYF.

The chain is built from TRBV4-1 and TRBJ2-7; D is possibly TRBD1 (5 bases). The germline V gene encodes CDR1 MGHRA and CDR2 YSYEKL. This CDR3 region has 16 residues. V was pared by 1 base and J by 2 bases, with 15 bases between. The CDR3 spells CASSQVSFDSAYEQYF. The CDR3 DNA sequence: TGCGCCAGCAGCCAAGTGTCTTTCGACAGCGCCTACGAGCAGTACTTC.

The CDR3 here is CASSYGQFYEQYF. As DNA, the CDR3 is TGTGCCAGCAGTTATGGACAGTTTTACGAGCAGTACTTC. The V gene is TRBV7-9, the J gene TRBJ2-7, with D perhaps matching TRBD1 (6 bases). Trimming stripped 6 bases from V and 4 bases from J, with 13 bases between. CDR3 size: 13 residues. Germline V gene data show CDR1 as SEHNR and CDR2 as FQNEAQ (reference sequence).

This clone is labeled as medium-sized. This chain connects TRBV7-9 to TRBJ1-2; 8 nucleotides agree with TRBD1. CDR1 and CDR2 from the germline V gene are SEHNR and FQNEAQ (reference sequence). There are 15 residues in the CDR3. V trimming: 4 bases; J trimming: 3 bases; junction bases outside the gene matches: 7. CDR3 protein: CASSSTTGADYGYTF. CDR3 coding DNA: TGTGCCAGCAGCTCGACGACAGGGGCGGACTATGGCTACACCTTC.

V is TRBV5-4 and J is TRBJ2-1, with 9 bases matching TRBD2. The CDR3 runs to 18 residues. With V trimmed by 2 bases and J by 4 bases, 13 bases remained unmatched. Germline CDR1 is SGHNT and CDR2 is YYREEE (reference sequence). CDR3 nucleotide sequence: TGTGCCAGCAGCTTAATCGGTGGCGGGGGGGCGGATTACAATGAGCAGTTCTTC. It is translated as CASSLIGGGGADYNEQFF.

The gene calls are TRBV7-9 and TRBJ2-1, with 8 bases that match TRBD1. CDR3 length: 14 amino acids. With V trimmed by 5 bases and J by 6 bases, 6 bases remained unmatched. The germline gives CDR1 SEHNR, CDR2 FQNEAQ (reference sequence). CDR3 sequence: CASSEDRAINEQFF. The CDR3 nucleotides read TGTGCCAGCAGCGAGGACAGGGCAATCAATGAGCAGTTCTTC.

V is TRBV4-2 and J is TRBJ2-3; possibly TRBD2 for D (5 bases). The V end lost 0 bases, the J end lost 2 bases, and 21 bases lay between the germline ends. The CDR3 runs to 19 residues. Per germline, CDR1 LGHNA and CDR2 YNFKEQ. The CDR3 region is CASSQDELGGASNTDTQYF. The CDR3 bases are TGTGCCAGCAGCCAAGACGAACTCGGAGGTGCGAGCAACACAGATACGCAGTATTTT.

This sequence joins TRBV19 and TRBJ1-6, with a possible D match to TRBD1 (5 bases). The V and J ends lost 6 bases and 9 bases respectively, with 12 bases between them. The CDR3 is 13 amino acids. CDR1 and CDR2 from the germline V gene are LNHDA and SQIVND (reference sequence). DNA of the CDR3: TGTGCCAGTAGCGTCGGGGGTCGTTCACCCCTCCACTTT. This codes for CASSVGGRSPLHF.

The chain combines TRBV5-4 with TRBJ2-7, with 7 bases fitting TRBD2. Germline-derived CDR1 and CDR2 are SGHNT and YYREEE (reference sequence). CDR3 length equals 16 residues. Trimming took 0 bases from V and 0 from J; bases not matched to a gene: 6. In DNA form, the CDR3 reads TGTGCCAGCAGCTTGGACACGGGAGGAAGCTCCTACGAGCAGTACTTC. Protein sequence: CASSLDTGGSSYEQYF.

V gene TRBV11-2 combines with J gene TRBJ2-2; TRBD2 is a possible D gene (6 bases). Trimming left V 1 base short and J 4 bases short, with 7 bases between. The CDR3 covers 14 residues. From germline, CDR1 is SGHAT and CDR2 FQNNGV. CDR3 sequence (DNA): TGTGCCAGCAGCTTAGGGCGGGGCACCGGGGAGCTGTTTTTT. Encoded protein: CASSLGRGTGELFF.

The chain couples TRBV6-5 to TRBJ1-3; D gene unclear. This CDR3 is built from 12 residues. Trimming pared 6 bases from V and 2 bases from J, leaving 5 bases between. The germline gives CDR1 MNHEY, CDR2 SVGAGI. In DNA, the CDR3 is TGTGCCAGCAGCGACACTGGAAACACCATATATTTT. As protein: CASSDTGNTIYF.